The 2 T cell receptor beta chains below all came from one sample that was sequenced in a study of OX40 agonist ivuxolimab in advanced cancers. Sequencing used immunoSEQ multiplex PCR; TCRdb keeps in-frame clones, though not all of them. The sample lists tens of thousands of clones; 65% to 85% were seen once. This specimen consisted of CD4+ or CD8+ T cells sorted from blood, obtained in a trial of the OX40 agonist ivuxolimab. The receptors were gathered from an adult with an advanced solid tumor such as melanoma, head and neck, liver or kidney cancer.

The chain links TRBV11-1 to TRBJ2-5; 7 positions agree with TRBD1. Germline-derived CDR1 and CDR2 are SGHAT and FQDESV (reference sequence). This CDR3 has 15 amino acids. With V trimmed by 3 bases and J by 4 bases, 8 bases remained unmatched. In DNA, the CDR3 is TGTGCCAGCAGCTTCAAGGCGACAGGGTCAGAGACCCAGTACTTC. Translation: CASSFKATGSETQYF.

The chain uses TRBV18 and TRBJ1-5, with 9 bases that match TRBD1. V was clipped by 3 bases and J by 6 bases; unmatched bases: 3. The CDR3 totals 14 residues. Germline CDR1 KGHSH, CDR2 LQKENI. The CDR3 sequence is CASSPGQGTQPQHF. CDR3 bases: TGTGCCAGCTCACCCGGACAGGGGACTCAGCCCCAGCATTTT.